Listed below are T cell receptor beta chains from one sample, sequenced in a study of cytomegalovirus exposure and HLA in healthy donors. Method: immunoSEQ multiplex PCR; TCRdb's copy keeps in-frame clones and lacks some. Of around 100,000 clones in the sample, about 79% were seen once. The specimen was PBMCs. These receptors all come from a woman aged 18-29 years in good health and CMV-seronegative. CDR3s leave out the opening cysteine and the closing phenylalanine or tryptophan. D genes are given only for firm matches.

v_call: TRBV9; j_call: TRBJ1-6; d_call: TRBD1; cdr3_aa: ASSRDRVNSPLH
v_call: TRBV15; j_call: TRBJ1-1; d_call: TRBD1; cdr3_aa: ATSRGTGAMNTEAF
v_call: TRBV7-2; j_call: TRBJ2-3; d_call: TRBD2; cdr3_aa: ASSMTSGGTDTQY
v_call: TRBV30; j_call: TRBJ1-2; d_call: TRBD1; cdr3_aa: AWTDRGRSYGYT
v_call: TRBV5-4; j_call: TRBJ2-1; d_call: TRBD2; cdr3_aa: ASSSNEREGRNEQF
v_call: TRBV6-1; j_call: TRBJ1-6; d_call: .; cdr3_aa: ASSEASGAGNSPLH
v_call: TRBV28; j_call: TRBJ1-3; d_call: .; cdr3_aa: ASTGPLGGRVKSGNTIY
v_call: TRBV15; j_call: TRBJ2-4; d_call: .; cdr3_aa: ATSRDRAKNIQY
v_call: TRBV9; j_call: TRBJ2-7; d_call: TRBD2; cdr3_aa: ASSVGASGPQTYEQY
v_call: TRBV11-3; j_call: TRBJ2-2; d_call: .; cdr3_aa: ASSSHQGTNTGELF
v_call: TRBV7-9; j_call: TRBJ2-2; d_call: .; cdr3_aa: SSSLGGHPTGELF
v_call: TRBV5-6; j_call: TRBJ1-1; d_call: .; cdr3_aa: ASSMFPTGPEAMNTEAF
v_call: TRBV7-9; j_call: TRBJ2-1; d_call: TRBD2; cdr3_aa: ASSFGGGRNNEQF
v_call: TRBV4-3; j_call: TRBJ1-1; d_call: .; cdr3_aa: ASSQGLGEMNTEAF
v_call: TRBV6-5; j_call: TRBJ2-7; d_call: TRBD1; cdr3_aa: ASSLRQGAYEQY
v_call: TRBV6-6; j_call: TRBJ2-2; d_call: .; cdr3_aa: ASTLQGRNGELF
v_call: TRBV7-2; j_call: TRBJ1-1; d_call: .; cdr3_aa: ASSLSRGTEAF
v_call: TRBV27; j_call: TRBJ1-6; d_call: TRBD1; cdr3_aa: ASSIQGGSPLH
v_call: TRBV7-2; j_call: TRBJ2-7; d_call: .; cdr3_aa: ASSLSGRGSYEQY
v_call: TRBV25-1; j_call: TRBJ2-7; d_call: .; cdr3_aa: ASSEGVSGSSYEQY
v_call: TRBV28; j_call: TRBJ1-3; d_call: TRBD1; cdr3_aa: ASQAGTGSGNTIY
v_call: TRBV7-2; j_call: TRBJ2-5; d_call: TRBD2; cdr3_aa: ASSSSRGVETQY
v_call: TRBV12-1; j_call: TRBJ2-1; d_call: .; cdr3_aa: ASPTSEKKQF
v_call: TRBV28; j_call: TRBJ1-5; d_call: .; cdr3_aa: ASSLPSGLNQPQH
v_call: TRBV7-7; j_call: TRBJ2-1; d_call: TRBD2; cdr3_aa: ASSVSGINNEQF
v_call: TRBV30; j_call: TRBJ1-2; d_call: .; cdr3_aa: AWSLQGPYGYT
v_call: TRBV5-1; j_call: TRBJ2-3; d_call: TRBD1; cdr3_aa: ASSLGQITDTQY